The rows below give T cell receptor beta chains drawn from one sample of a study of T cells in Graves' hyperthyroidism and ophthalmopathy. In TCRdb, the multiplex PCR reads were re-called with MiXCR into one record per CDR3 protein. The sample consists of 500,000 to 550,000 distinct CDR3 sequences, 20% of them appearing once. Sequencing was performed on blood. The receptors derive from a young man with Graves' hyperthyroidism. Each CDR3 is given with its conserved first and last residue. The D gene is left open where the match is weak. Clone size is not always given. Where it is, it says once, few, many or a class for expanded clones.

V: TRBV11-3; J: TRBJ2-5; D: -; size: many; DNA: TGTGCCAGCAGCTTAGTCATCATGGACAGATCTGAACTAATCCGGTACCAAGAGACCCAGTACTTC; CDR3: CASSLVIMDRSELIRYQETQYF
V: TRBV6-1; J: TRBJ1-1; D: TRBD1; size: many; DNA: TGTGCCAGCATCTGGACAGGGAGGCCTTTCTTT; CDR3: CASIWTGRPFF
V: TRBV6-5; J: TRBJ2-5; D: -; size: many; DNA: TGTGCCAGCAGTTATGGCTCGACACTTAAAGAGACCCAGTACTTC; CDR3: CASSYGSTLKETQYF
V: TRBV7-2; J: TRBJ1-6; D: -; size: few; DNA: TGTGCCAGCAGCTCGAGAGGAGGGTATAATTCACCCCTCCACTTT; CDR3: CASSSRGGYNSPLHF
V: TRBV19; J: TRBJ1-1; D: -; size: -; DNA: TGTGCCAGTAGTATCCCGCCCAACACTGAAGCTTTCTTT; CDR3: CASSIPPNTEAFF
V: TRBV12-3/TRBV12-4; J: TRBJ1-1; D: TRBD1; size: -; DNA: TGTGCCAGCAGTGGGGACAGGGACCGGCGGGCTTTCTTT; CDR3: CASSGDRDRRAFF
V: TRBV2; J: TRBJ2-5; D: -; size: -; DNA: TGTGCCAGCAGTGAAGCTAGGGGCCCGCAAGAGACCCAGTACTTC; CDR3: CASSEARGPQETQYF
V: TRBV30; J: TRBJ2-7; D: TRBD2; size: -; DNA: TGTGCCTGGAGTGGGGACAGCGGGACTAGCGGGAGCAACTACGAGCAGTACTTC; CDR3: CAWSGDSGTSGSNYEQYF
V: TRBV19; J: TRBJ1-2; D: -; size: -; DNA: TGTGCCAGTAGTATCCGGGACACCTATAACTATGGCTACGCCTTC; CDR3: CASSIRDTYNYGYAF
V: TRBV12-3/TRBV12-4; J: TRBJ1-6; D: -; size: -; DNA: TGTGCCAGCAGCCCCGGGACATCGGATAATTCACCCCTCCACTTT; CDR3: CASSPGTSDNSPLHF
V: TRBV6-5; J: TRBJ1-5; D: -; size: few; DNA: TGTGCCAGCGCAGATTCCAATCAGCCCCAGCATTTT; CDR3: CASADSNQPQHF
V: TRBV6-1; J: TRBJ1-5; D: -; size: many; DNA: TGTGCCAGCAAAGCCACAGTCAATCAGCCCCAGCATTTT; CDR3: CASKATVNQPQHF
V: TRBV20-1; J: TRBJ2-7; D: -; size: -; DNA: TGCAGTGCGCAGGACCGCAAAAGTAGCTACGAGCAGTACTTC; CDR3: CSAQDRKSSYEQYF
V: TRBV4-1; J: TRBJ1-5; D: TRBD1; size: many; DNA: TGCGCCAGCAGCCAAGCCGGGACAGGGGCTAATCAGCCCCAGCATTTT; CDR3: CASSQAGTGANQPQHF
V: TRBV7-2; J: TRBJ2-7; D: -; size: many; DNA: TGTGCCAGCAGCTTAAACTTCGTTTACGAGCAGTACTTC; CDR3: CASSLNFVYEQYF
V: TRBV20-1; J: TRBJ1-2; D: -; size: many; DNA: TGCAGTACAGGACAAATTGGGGGCTACACCTTC; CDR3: CSTGQIGGYTF
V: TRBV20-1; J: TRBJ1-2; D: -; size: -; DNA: TGCAGTGCCCGCAACGACTATGGCTACACCTTC; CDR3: CSARNDYGYTF
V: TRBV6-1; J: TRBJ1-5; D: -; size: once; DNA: TGTGCCAGCAAAGGGGCTAATAGCAATCAGCCCCAGCATTTT; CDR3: CASKGANSNQPQHF
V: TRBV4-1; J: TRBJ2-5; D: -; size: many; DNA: TGCGCCAGCAGCCAAGTCGCCCACCAAGAGACCCAGTACTTC; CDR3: CASSQVAHQETQYF
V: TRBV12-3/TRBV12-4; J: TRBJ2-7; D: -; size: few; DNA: TGTGCCAGCAGTTTAGTATCTCCCCCCTGGGGCGAGCAGTACTTC; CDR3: CASSLVSPPWGEQYF
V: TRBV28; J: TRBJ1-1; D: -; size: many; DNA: TGTGCCAGCAGTTTGGGGGTTTGGATCTTAGAGAACACTGAAGCTTTCTTT; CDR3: CASSLGVWILENTEAFF
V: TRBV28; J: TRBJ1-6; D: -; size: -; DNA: TGTGCCGTACAACCGGGGGGCGCGAGTTCACCCCTCCACTTT; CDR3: CAVQPGGASSPLHF
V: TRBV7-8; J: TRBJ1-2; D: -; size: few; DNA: TGTGCCAGCAGCTTAGTACCTACTAGAGATGGCTACACCTTC; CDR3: CASSLVPTRDGYTF
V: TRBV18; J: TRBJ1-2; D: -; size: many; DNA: TGTGCCAGCAGTCCGGAGGGCTCCTATGGCTACACCTTC; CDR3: CASSPEGSYGYTF
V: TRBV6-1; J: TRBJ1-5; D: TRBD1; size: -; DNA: TGTGCCAGCAGCCTTCGGGACAGGGGAAGCAATCAGCCCCAGCATTTT; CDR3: CASSLRDRGSNQPQHF
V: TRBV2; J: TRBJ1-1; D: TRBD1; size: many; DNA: TGTGCCACCAGAGGGACAGTACGGAACACTGAAGCTTTCTTT; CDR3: CATRGTVRNTEAFF
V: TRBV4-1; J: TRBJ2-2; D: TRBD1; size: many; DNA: TGCGCCAGCAGCCAGTGGACAGGGAAGACCGGGGAGCTGTTTTTT; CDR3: CASSQWTGKTGELFF
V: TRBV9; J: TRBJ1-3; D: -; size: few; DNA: TGTGCCAGCAGCGTAGGGGCAGATGGAAACACCATATATTTT; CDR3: CASSVGADGNTIYF
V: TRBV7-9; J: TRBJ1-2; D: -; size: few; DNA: TGTGCCAGCAGCTTAGTTACAGGCGACTATGGCTACACCTTC; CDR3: CASSLVTGDYGYTF
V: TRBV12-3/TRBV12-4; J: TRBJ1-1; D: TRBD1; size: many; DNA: TGTGCCAGCACCACAGGGGGCGGTGAAGCTTTCTTT; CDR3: CASTTGGGEAFF
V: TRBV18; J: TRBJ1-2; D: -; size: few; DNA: TGTGCCAGCTCACCAAACATAGACGGGCATGGAGGCTACACCTTC; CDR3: CASSPNIDGHGGYTF
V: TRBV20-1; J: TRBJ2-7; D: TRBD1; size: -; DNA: TGCAGTGCTAGAGAGGTTGCCGGGACAGGGGTCGAGCAGTACTTC; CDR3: CSAREVAGTGVEQYF
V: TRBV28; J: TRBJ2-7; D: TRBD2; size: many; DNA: TGTGCCAGCAGTTTAAGCGGGGACGACGAGCAGTACTTC; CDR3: CASSLSGDDEQYF
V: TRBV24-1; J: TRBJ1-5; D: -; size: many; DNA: TGTGCCACCAGTGATGGCCCAGGGGATAATCAGCCCCAGCATTTT; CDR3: CATSDGPGDNQPQHF